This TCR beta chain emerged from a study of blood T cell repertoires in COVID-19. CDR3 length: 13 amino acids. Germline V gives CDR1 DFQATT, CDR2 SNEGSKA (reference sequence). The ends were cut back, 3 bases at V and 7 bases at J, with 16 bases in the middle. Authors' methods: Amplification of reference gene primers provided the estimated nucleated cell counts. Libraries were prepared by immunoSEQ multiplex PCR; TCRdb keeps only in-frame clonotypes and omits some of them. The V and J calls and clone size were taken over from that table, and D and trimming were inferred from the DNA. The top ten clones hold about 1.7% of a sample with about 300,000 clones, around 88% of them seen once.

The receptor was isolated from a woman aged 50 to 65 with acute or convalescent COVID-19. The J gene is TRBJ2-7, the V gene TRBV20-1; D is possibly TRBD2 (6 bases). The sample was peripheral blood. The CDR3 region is CSASLVAVGEQYF. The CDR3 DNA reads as TGCAGTGCTAGTTTGGTAGCGGTAGGGGAGCAGTACTTC.